This TCR beta chain was documented in a study of blood T cells in healthy people across ages. Study results and caveats: Leaving the PBMCs unsorted stopped any conclusive comparison of naive versus antigen-experienced cells.

V was trimmed by 10 bases and J by 1 base, leaving 15 bases between them. The CDR3 covers 14 residues. Germline loops: CDR1 SNHLY, CDR2 FYNNEI. This clonotype has more than one count but fewer than ten. As yet, its antigen is unknown. Sample-barcoded 5' priming and a J-beta primer mix drove a second PCR of 7 to 11 cycles. MiXCR was run by TCRdb on the 5' RACE reads, yielding one entry per CDR3 protein. The sample carries approximately 1.5 million distinct CDR3 sequences, around 40% recorded once. The V call is TRBV2, the J call TRBJ2-3, with D maybe TRBD1 (6 bases). Sequencing used blood. This TCR derives from a woman between 18 and 29 years old in good health. The CDR3 coding sequence is TGTGCCAACTCCCGGGACACAGGCACAGATACGCAGTATTTT. As protein: CANSRDTGTDTQYF.